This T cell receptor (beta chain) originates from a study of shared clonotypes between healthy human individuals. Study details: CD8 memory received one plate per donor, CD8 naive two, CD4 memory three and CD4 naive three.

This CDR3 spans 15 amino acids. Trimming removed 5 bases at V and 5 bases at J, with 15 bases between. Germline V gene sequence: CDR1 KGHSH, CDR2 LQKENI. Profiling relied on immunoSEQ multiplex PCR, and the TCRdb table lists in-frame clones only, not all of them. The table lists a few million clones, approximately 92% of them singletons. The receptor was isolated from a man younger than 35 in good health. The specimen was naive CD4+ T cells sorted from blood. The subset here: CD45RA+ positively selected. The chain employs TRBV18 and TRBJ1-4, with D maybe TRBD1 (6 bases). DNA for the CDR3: TGTGCCAGCTCAGGGGGGACACCTCGGAATGAAAAACTGTTTTTT. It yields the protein CASSGGTPRNEKLFF.